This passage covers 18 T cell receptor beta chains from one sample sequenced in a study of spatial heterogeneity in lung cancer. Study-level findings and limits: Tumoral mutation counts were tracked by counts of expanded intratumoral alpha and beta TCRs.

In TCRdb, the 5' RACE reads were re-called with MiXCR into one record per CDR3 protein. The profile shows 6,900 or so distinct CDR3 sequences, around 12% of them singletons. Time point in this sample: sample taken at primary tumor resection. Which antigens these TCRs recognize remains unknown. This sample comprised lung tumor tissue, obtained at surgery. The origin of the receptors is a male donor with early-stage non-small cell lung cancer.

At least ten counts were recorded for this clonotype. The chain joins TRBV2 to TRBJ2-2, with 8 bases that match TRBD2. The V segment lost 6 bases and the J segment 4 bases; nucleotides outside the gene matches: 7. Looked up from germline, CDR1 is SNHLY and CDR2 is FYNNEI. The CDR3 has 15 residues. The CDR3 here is CASSLSGRGTGELFF. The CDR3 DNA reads TGTGCCAGCAGCTTAAGCGGGAGAGGCACCGGGGAGCTGTTTTTT.

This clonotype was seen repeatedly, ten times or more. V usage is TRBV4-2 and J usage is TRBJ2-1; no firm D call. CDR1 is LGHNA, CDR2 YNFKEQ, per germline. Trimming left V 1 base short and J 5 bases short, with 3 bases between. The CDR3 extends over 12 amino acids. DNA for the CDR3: TGTGCCAGCAGCCAAGGCGACAATGAGCAGTTCTTC. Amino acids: CASSQGDNEQFF.

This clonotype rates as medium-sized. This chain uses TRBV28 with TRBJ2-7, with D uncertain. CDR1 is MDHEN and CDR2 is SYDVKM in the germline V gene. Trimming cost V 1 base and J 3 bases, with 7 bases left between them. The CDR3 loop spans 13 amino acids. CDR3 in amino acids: CASSLLDLYEQYF. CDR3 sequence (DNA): TGTGCCAGCAGTTTATTGGATCTCTACGAGCAGTACTTC.

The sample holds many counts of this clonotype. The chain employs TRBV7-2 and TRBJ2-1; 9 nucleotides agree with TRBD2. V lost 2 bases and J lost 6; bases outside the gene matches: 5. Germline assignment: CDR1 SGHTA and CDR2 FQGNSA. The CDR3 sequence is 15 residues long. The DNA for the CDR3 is TGTGCCAGCAGCTTACGAGCGGGAGGCCGCAATGAGCAGTTCTTC. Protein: CASSLRAGGRNEQFF. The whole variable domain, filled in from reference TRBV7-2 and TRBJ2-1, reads GAGVSQSPSNKVTEKGKDVELRCDPISGHTALYWYRQSLGQGLEFLIYFQGNSAPDKSGLPSDRFSAERTGGSVSTLTIQRTQQEDSAVYLCASSLRAGGRNEQFFGPGTRLTVL.

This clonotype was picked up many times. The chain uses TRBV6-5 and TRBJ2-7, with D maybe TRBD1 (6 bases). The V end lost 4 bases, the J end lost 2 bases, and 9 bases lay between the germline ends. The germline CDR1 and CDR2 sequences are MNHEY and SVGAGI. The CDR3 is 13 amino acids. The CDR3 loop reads CASSFRGTYEQYF. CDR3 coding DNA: TGTGCCAGCAGTTTCAGGGGAACCTACGAGCAGTACTTC.

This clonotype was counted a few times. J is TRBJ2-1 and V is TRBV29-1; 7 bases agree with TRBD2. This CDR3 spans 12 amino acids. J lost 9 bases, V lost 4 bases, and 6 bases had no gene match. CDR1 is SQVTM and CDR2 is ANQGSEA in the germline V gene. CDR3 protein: CSVGTGEGEQFF. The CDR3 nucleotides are TGCAGCGTTGGGACTGGGGAGGGTGAGCAGTTCTTC.

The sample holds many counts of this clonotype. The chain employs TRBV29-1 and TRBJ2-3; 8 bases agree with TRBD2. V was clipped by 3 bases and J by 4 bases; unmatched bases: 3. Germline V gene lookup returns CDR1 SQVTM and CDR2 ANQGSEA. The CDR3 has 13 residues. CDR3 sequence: CSVDRRGADTQYF. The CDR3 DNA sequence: TGCAGCGTTGATCGGCGGGGGGCAGATACGCAGTATTTT.

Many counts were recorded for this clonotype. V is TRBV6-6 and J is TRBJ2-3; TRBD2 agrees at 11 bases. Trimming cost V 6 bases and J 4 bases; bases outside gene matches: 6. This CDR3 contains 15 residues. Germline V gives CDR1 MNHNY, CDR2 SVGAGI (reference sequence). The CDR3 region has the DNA TGTGCCAGCAGCAGCCTAGCGGGAGGTGCAGATACGCAGTATTTT. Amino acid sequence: CASSSLAGGADTQYF.

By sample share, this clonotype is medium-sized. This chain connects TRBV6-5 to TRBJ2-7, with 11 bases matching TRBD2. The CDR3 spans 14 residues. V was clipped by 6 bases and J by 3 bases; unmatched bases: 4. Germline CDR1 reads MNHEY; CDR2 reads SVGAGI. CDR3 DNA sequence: TGTGCCAGCAGCACTAGCGGGAGTCACTACGAGCAGTACTTC. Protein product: CASSTSGSHYEQYF.

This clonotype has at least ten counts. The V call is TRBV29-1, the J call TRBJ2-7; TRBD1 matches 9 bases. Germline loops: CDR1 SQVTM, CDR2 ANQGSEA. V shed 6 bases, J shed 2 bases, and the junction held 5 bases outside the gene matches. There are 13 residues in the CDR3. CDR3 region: CSVRTGEAYEQYF. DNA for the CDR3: TGCAGCGTGCGGACAGGGGAGGCCTACGAGCAGTACTTC.

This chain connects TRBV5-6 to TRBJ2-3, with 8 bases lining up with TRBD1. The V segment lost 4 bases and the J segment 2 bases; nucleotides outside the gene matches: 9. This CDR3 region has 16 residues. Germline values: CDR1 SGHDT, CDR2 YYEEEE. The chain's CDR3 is CASSPLDRVDTDTQYF. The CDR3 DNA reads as TGTGCCAGCAGCCCTCTGGACAGGGTTGACACAGATACGCAGTATTTT.

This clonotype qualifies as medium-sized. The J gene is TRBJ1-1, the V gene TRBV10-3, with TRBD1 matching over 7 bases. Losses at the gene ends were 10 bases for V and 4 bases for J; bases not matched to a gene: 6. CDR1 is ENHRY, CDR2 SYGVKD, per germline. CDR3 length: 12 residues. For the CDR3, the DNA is TGTGCCACACAGGGGTTGGGCACTGAAGCTTTCTTT. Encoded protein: CATQGLGTEAFF.

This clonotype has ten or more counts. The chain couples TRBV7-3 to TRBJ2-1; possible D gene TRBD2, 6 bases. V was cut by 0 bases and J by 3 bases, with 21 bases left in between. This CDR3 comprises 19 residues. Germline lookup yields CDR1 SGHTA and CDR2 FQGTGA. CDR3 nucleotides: TGTGCCAGCAGCTTAACTCCCCGCGGGTCTAGCGAGGGCTACAATGAGCAGTTCTTC. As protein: CASSLTPRGSSEGYNEQFF.

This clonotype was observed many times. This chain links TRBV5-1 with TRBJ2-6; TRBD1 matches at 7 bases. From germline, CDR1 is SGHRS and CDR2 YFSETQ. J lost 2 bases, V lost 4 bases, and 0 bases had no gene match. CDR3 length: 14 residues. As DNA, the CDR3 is TGCGCCAGCAGCCAGGGGGCTGGGGCCAACGTCCTGACTTTC. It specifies CASSQGAGANVLTF.

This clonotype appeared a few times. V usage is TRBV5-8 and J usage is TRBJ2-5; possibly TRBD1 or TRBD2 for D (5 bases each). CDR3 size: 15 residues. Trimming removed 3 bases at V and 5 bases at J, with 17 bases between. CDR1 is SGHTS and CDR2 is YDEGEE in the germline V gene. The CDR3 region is CASSSGTWEGETQYF. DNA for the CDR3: TGTGCCAGCAGCTCAGGGACCTGGGAAGGTGAGACCCAGTACTTC.

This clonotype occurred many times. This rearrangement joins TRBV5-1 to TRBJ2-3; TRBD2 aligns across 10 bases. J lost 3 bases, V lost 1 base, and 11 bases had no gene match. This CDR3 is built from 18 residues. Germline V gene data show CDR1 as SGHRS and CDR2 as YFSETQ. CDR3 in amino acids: CASSLRLITSGNTDTQYF. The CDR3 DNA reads TGCGCCAGCAGCTTGCGCCTGATTACTAGCGGGAATACAGATACGCAGTATTTT.

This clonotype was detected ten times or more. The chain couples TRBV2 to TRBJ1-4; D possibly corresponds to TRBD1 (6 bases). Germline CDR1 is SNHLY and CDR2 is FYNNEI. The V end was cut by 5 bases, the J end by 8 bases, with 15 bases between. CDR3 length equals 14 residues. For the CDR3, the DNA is TGTGCCAGCAGTCCACAGGGAGTTCAGGAAAAACTGTTTTTT. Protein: CASSPQGVQEKLFF. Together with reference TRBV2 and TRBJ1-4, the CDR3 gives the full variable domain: EPEVTQTPSHQVTQMGQEVILRCVPISNHLYFYWYRQILGQKVEFLVSFYNNEISEKSEIFDDQFSVERPDGSNFTLKIRSTKLEDSAMYFCASSPQGVQEKLFFGSGTQLSVL.

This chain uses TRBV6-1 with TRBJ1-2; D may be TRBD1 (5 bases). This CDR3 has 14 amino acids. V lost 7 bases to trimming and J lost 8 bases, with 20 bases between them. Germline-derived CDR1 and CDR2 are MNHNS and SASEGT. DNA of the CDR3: TGTGCCAGCAATTACGAGGGACGATTGTGGGGCTACACCTTC. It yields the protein CASNYEGRLWGYTF.